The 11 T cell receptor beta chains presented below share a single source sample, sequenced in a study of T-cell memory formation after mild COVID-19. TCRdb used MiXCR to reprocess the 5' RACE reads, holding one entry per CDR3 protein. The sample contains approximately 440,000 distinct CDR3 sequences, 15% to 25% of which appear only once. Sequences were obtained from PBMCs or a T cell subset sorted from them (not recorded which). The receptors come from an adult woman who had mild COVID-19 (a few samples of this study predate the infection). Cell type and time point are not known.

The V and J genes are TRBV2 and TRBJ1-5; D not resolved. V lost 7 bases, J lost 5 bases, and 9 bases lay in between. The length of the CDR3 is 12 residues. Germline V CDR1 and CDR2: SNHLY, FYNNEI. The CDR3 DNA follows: TGTGCCAGCACCGAGGGTTATCAGCCCCAGCATTTT. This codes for CASTEGYQPQHF.

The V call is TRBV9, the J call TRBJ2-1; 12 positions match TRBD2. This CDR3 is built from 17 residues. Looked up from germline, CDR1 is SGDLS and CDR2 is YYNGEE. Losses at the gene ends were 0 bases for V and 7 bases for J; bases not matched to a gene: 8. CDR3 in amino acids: CASSVGALAGGRNEQFF. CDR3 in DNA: TGTGCCAGCAGCGTAGGCGCACTAGCGGGAGGCCGGAATGAGCAGTTCTTC.

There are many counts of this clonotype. The CDR3 region is CASSLSDTEAFF. CDR3 nucleotide sequence: TGTGCCAGCAGCCTTTCGGACACTGAAGCTTTCTTT. This chain joins TRBV7-9 and TRBJ1-1, with unresolved D. Trimming took off 5 bases at V and 3 bases at J, with 7 bases between the two ends. Germline loops: CDR1 SEHNR, CDR2 FQNEAQ (reference sequence). The CDR3 runs to 12 residues. Looking up the rest from reference TRBV7-9 and TRBJ1-1 gives the full variable domain: DTGVSQNPRHKITKRGQNVTFRCDPISEHNRLYWYRQTLGQGPEFLTYFQNEAQLEKSRLLSDRFSAERPKGSFSTLEIQRTEQGDSAMYLCASSLSDTEAFFGQGTRLTVV.

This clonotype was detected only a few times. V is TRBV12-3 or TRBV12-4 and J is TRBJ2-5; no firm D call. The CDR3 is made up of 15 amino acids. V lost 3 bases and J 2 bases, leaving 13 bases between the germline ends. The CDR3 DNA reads TGTGCCAGCAGTTTGGGGTCCCCCCAGCAAGAGACCCAGTACTTC. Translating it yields CASSLGSPQQETQYF.

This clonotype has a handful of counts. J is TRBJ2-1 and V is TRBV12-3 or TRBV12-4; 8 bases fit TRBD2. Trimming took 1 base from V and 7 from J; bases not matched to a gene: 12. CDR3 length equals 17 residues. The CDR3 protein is CASSLGGSAGVRNEQFF. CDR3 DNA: TGTGCCAGCAGTTTAGGAGGTTCAGCGGGAGTGCGAAATGAGCAGTTCTTC.

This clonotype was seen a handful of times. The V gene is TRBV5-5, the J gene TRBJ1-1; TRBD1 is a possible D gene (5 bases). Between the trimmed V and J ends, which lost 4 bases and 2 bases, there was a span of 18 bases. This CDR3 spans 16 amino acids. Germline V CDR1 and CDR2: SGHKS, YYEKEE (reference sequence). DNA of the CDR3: TGTGCCAGCAGCCGACAGATAAGGCCAGCTAACACTGAAGCTTTCTTT. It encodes CASSRQIRPANTEAFF.

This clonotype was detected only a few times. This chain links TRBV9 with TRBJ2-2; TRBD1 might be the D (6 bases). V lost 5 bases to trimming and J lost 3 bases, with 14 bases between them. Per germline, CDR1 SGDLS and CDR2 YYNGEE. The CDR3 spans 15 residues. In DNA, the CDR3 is TGTGCCAGCAGTCCCACAGGGTCCGACACCGGGGAGCTGTTTTTT. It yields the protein CASSPTGSDTGELFF.

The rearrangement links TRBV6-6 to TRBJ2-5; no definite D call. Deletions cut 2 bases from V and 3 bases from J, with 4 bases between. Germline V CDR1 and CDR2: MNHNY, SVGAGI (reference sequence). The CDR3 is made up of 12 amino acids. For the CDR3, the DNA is TGTGCCAGCAGTTACAGGGAAGAGACCCAGTACTTC. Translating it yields CASSYREETQYF.

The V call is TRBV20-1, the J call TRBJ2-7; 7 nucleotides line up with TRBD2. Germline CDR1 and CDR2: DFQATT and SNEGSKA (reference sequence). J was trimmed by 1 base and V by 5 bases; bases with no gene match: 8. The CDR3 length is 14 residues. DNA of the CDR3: TGCAGTGCTCCTATCGGGGGGAATTCCTACGAGCAGTACTTC. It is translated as CSAPIGGNSYEQYF.

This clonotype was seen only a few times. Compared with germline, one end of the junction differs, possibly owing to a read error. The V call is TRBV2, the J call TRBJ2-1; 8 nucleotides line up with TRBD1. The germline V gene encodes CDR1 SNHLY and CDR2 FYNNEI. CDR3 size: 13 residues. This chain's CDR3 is CASSGQGLNQQFF. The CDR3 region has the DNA TGTGCCAGCAGTGGACAGGGGCTCAATCAGCAGTTCTTC.

The chain's CDR3 is CASSQDMMLGGRAVADTQYF. The CDR3 nucleotides read TGCGCCAGCAGCCAAGATATGATGCTCGGCGGGAGGGCCGTAGCAGATACGCAGTATTTT. The J gene is TRBJ2-3, the V gene TRBV4-3; 9 bases are shared with TRBD2. Germline trimming cut 0 bases from V and 4 bases from J; bases unmatched to any gene: 17. Germline V gene data show CDR1 as LGHNA and CDR2 as YSLEER. This CDR3 has 20 residues.